The 26 T cell receptor beta chains reported below all come from one sample, sequenced in a study of T-cell memory formation after mild COVID-19 (dated by TCRdb to 2020 to 2023). The library was made by 5' RACE. The sequencer was an Illumina NovaSeq 6000. Through fastp at Q25 and MiXCR, TCRdb rebuilt clones from the public reads, retaining in-frame beta chains. Duplicate CDR3 protein sequences are folded into a single record with the most common DNA and genes. In all, the sample holds around 450,000 distinct CDR3 sequences, and around 24% of those were seen once. Around 9.5% of the sample is held by the ten biggest clonotypes. The sequenced sample consisted of PBMCs or a T cell subset sorted from them (not recorded which). These receptors originate from an adult woman who had mild COVID-19 (a few samples of this study predate the infection). The sample titles of this study are shuffled in the database, so cell type and time point are left out; the donor was told from shared clones.

This clonotype was counted between two and nine times. The chain employs TRBV5-1 and TRBJ2-7, with TRBD1 as a possible D gene (5 bases). V lost 4 bases and J lost 5, with 10 bases in between. The CDR3 is 12 amino acids. From germline, CDR1 is SGHRS and CDR2 YFSETQ. As DNA, the CDR3 is TGCGCCAGCAGCCGCGACAGCCACGAGCAGTACTTC. It specifies CASSRDSHEQYF.

CDR3 DNA sequence: TGTGCCAGCAGTCCAAAAAAGCACCGGGACAACGTCTACGAGCAGTACTTC. Protein sequence: CASSPKKHRDNVYEQYF. This rearrangement joins TRBV12-3 or TRBV12-4 to TRBJ2-7; D possibly corresponds to TRBD1 (6 bases). V lost 5 bases and J 3 bases, leaving 23 bases between the germline ends. The CDR3 spans 17 residues.

This clonotype was observed a handful of times. This rearrangement joins TRBV6-5 to TRBJ1-5, with TRBD1 as a possible D gene (5 bases). In germline, CDR1 is MNHEY, CDR2 SVGAGI. The CDR3 runs to 14 residues. V was clipped by 2 bases and J by 4 bases, with 9 bases between them. In DNA form, the CDR3 reads TGTGCCAGCAGTTACGGGGGGGGGAATCAGCCCCAGCATTTT. Translation gives CASSYGGGNQPQHF.

This chain links TRBV3-1 with TRBJ1-1, with TRBD1 identical over 7 bases. The CDR3 is 16 amino acids. V was clipped by 5 bases and J by 4 bases; unmatched bases: 13. The V gene's germline CDR1 is LGHDT and CDR2 YNNKEL (reference sequence). The CDR3 nucleotides are TGTGCCAGCAGCTACAGACAGGGAGGGGCGTTCACTGAAGCTTTCTTT. Its translation is CASSYRQGGAFTEAFF. The complete variable domain, with remaining parts taken from reference TRBV3-1 and TRBJ1-1, reads DTAVSQTPKYLVTQMGNDKSIKCEQNLGHDTMYWYKQDSKKFLKIMFSYNNKELIINETVPNRFSPKSPDKAHLNLHINSLELGDSAVYFCASSYRQGGAFTEAFFGQGTRLTVV.

The rearrangement uses TRBV20-1 and TRBJ2-1; D not certain. Trimming cost V 3 bases and J 0 bases, with 15 bases left between them. The CDR3 spans 16 residues. The V gene's germline CDR1 is DFQATT and CDR2 SNEGSKA (reference sequence). CDR3: CSARARRLGSYNEQFF. The CDR3 region has the DNA TGCAGTGCTAGGGCAAGGCGCTTAGGCTCCTACAATGAGCAGTTCTTC.

For this clonotype: A junction boundary mismatches the germline segment, possibly from a read error. This chain connects TRBV7-9 to TRBJ1-2; D not certain. The CDR3 covers 14 residues. CDR1 SEHNR and CDR2 FQNEAQ come from the germline V gene (reference sequence). As DNA, the CDR3 is TGCGCCAGCAGCTTAGCTGCCAGACCCTATGGCTACACCTTC. Its protein is CASSLAARPYGYTF.

This clonotype was seen only a few times. The V call is TRBV7-8, the J call TRBJ1-1, with D unresolved. Germline CDR1 and CDR2: SGHVS and FQNEAQ. Trimming pared 2 bases from V and 2 bases from J, leaving 9 bases between. The CDR3 is 14 residues long. The chain's CDR3 is CASSLFTRNTEAFF. The DNA for the CDR3 is TGTGCCAGCAGCTTATTTACGAGAAACACTGAAGCTTTCTTT. Based on the CDR3 plus reference TRBV7-8 and TRBJ1-1, the full variable domain is GAGVSQSPRYKVAKRGQDVALRCDPISGHVSLFWYQQALGQGPEFLTYFQNEAQLDKSGLPSDRFFAERPEGSVSTLKIQRTQQEDSAVYLCASSLFTRNTEAFFGQGTRLTVV.

This clonotype came up a few times. V gene TRBV9 combines with J gene TRBJ2-3, with 9 bases fitting TRBD2. This CDR3 has 16 amino acids. With 2 bases clipped from V and 2 bases from J, the junction kept 6 bases outside the gene matches. CDR1 and CDR2 (germline): SGDLS, YYNGEE. CDR3 DNA: TGTGCCAGCAGCGTCTTAGCGGGAGAACCCACAGATACGCAGTATTTT. Residues: CASSVLAGEPTDTQYF.

V is TRBV21-1 and J is TRBJ2-7; the table's D gene call, TRBD2, was not cross checked with the DNA. TRBV21-1 is flagged as a pseudogene. The CDR3 covers 14 residues. CDR3: CASSSPRVRYEQYF. For the CDR3, the DNA is TGTGCCAGCAGCTCCCCGAGGGTGAGGTACGAGCAGTACTTC.

The chain employs TRBV4-2 and TRBJ1-2; D uncertain. Trimming cost V 1 base and J 8 bases, with 8 bases left between them. This CDR3 comprises 12 residues. Per the germline V gene, CDR1 is LGHNA and CDR2 is YNFKEQ. The CDR3 is CASSQGEGGYTF. The CDR3 region has the DNA TGTGCCAGCAGCCAAGGGGAAGGAGGCTACACCTTC.

The chain links TRBV9 to TRBJ1-1, with TRBD1 identical over 7 bases. Germline values: CDR1 SGDLS, CDR2 YYNGEE. There are 14 residues in the CDR3. V lost 0 bases, J lost 6 bases, and 5 bases stayed unmatched. CDR3 nucleotide sequence: TGTGCCAGCAGCGTAGGGGTCGGACAGGCTGAAGCTTTCTTT. Protein sequence: CASSVGVGQAEAFF.

The rearrangement uses TRBV14 and TRBJ1-2; D is ambiguous. V was pared by 1 base and J by 6 bases, with 9 bases between. Germline V gene data show CDR1 as SGHDN and CDR2 as FVKESK. The CDR3 has 13 amino acids. The CDR3 reads CASSQVFRDGYTF. CDR3 in DNA: TGTGCCAGCAGCCAAGTCTTCCGGGATGGCTACACCTTC.

This clonotype showed up just a few times. The genes are TRBV7-9 and TRBJ1-1; 8 nucleotides align to TRBD1. J lost 2 bases, V lost 5 bases, and 7 bases had no gene match. Germline CDR1 reads SEHNR; CDR2 reads FQNEAQ (reference sequence). CDR3 length: 15 amino acids. CDR3 amino acids: CASSVATGANTEAFF. For the CDR3, the DNA is TGTGCCAGCAGCGTCGCGACAGGGGCTAACACTGAAGCTTTCTTT.

This clonotype came up a few times. The chain joins TRBV7-8 to TRBJ1-2, with no clear D. CDR1 and CDR2 from the germline V gene are SGHVS and FQNEAQ. Trimming cost V 7 bases and J 2 bases, with 17 bases left between them. The CDR3 sequence is 15 residues long. For the CDR3, the DNA is TGTGCCAGCACCAGTGTGGGATGGGTCAACTATGGCTACACCTTC. This gives the protein CASTSVGWVNYGYTF.

The chain employs TRBV29-1 and TRBJ2-5, with D possibly being TRBD1 (5 bases). This CDR3 is built from 13 residues. Germline CDR1 and CDR2: SQVTM and ANQGSEA. V lost 3 bases to trimming and J lost 5 bases, with 13 bases between them. DNA for the CDR3: TGCAGCGTTGACGTCCAGGGATGGGAGACCCAGTACTTC. Protein sequence: CSVDVQGWETQYF.

The chain employs TRBV10-3 and TRBJ2-3; D remains unclear. V lost 2 bases and J lost 5, with 5 bases in between. This CDR3 contains 12 residues. CDR1 is ENHRY, CDR2 SYGVKD, per germline. The CDR3: CAISEVVDTQYF. The CDR3 DNA sequence: TGTGCCATCAGTGAGGTGGTAGATACGCAGTATTTT.

The V gene is TRBV5-1, the J gene TRBJ2-1, with TRBD2 as a possible D gene (6 bases). There are 15 residues in the CDR3. The germline V gene has CDR1 SGHRS and CDR2 YFSETQ. V shed 5 bases and J shed 5 bases, with 17 bases lying between them. The CDR3 nucleotides are TGCGCCAGCAGGGGAGGAGCCAGTGGGAACAATGAGCAGTTCTTC. Encoded protein: CASRGGASGNNEQFF. The full variable domain, with the rest looked up from reference TRBV5-1 and TRBJ2-1, is KAGVTQTPRYLIKTRGQQVTLSCSPISGHRSVSWYQQTPGQGLQFLFEYFSETQRNKGNFPGRFSGRQFSNSRSEMNVSTLELGDSALYLCASRGGASGNNEQFFGPGTRLTVL.

Ten or more counts support this clonotype. The rearrangement joins TRBV7-2 to TRBJ2-7, with 9 positions matching TRBD1. CDR3 size: 13 residues. Germline values: CDR1 SGHTA, CDR2 FQGNSA. With 7 bases clipped from V and 3 bases from J, the junction kept 4 bases outside the gene matches. The CDR3 DNA is TGTGCCAGCACCGGGACAGGGCGCTACGAGCAGTACTTC. This encodes CASTGTGRYEQYF.

For this clonotype: Sequence at one end of the junction differs from germline and may be a read error. The chain recombines TRBV12-3 or TRBV12-4 with TRBJ1-2, with D perhaps matching TRBD1 (6 bases). CDR3 size: 15 residues. The DNA of the CDR3 is TGTGCCAGCAGCACTCCCAGGGGAGGAGTCCGCGGCCCTCTCTTC. This sequence encodes CASSTPRGGVRGPLF.

V usage is TRBV12-3 or TRBV12-4 and J usage is TRBJ2-1, with D possibly being TRBD2 (7 bases). This CDR3 comprises 18 residues. Between the trimmed V and J ends, which lost 1 base and 7 bases, there was a span of 23 bases. The CDR3 sequence is CASSLGARGARGRNEQFF. The CDR3 nucleotides read TGTGCCAGCAGTTTAGGGGCCCGGGGGGCGAGGGGACGTAATGAGCAGTTCTTC.

This clonotype was counted a few times. The V call is TRBV6-2 or TRBV6-3, the J call TRBJ2-1; the D gene is possibly TRBD2 (6 bases). V lost 0 bases to trimming and J lost 6 bases, with 15 bases between them. The CDR3 is 16 amino acids. Germline V CDR1 and CDR2: MNHEY, SVGEGT. In DNA, the CDR3 is TGTGCCAGCAGTTACTCCGGGAGCCTTTGGGGCAATGAGCAGTTCTTC. It translates to CASSYSGSLWGNEQFF.

The chain combines TRBV7-9 with TRBJ2-7; no clear D gene. This CDR3 spans 14 amino acids. V was shortened by 5 bases and J by 2 bases, with 13 bases between the two germline ends. The germline CDR1 and CDR2 sequences are SEHNR and FQNEAQ (reference sequence). CDR3 nucleotide sequence: TGTGCCAGCAGCGGTAGCCGCGAGCCCTACGAGCAGTACTTC. As protein: CASSGSREPYEQYF.

The V gene is TRBV7-2, the J gene TRBJ2-3; the match to TRBD2 covers 7 bases. The CDR3 has 16 amino acids. The V gene's germline CDR1 is SGHTA and CDR2 FQGNSA. The junction had 10 bases not matched to a gene; V was cut back by 4 bases and J by 3 bases. The CDR3 DNA reads TGTGCCAGCAGCTCTGCAGCGGGACTTGCTACAGATACGCAGTATTTT. This gives the protein CASSSAAGLATDTQYF.

This clonotype was picked up a small number of times. V usage is TRBV12-3 or TRBV12-4 and J usage is TRBJ1-1; the D gene is possibly TRBD1 (5 bases). The V and J ends lost 7 bases and 0 bases respectively, with 12 bases between them. CDR3 size: 14 residues. The CDR3 bases are TGTGCCAGCAAAATTTGGGGGGTGAACACTGAAGCTTTCTTT. As protein: CASKIWGVNTEAFF.

The rearrangement joins TRBV4-2 to TRBJ1-1, with a weak D call TRBD1 (5 bases). The CDR3 runs 15 residues. Germline CDR1 is LGHNA and CDR2 is YNFKEQ. V was pared by 2 bases and J by 6 bases, with 16 bases between. CDR3 region: CASSQPQAGVAEAFF. In DNA form, the CDR3 reads TGTGCCAGCAGCCAACCCCAGGCGGGGGTAGCTGAAGCTTTCTTT.

This clonotype has only a few counts. V gene TRBV12-3 or TRBV12-4 combines with J gene TRBJ2-2, with D perhaps TRBD1 or TRBD2 (5 bases each). This CDR3 is 13 amino acids long. Trimming took 7 bases from V and 4 from J, leaving 10 bases between them. CDR3 nucleotides: TGTGCCAGCATCCGGGGCCCCACCGGGGAGCTGTTTTTT. It is translated as CASIRGPTGELFF.